The present TCR beta chain was sequenced within a study of blood T cell repertoires in COVID-19. Profiling relied on immunoSEQ multiplex PCR, and the TCRdb table lists in-frame clones only, not all of them. This table holds over 200,000 clones, 75% to 90% found once. Germline CDR1 is SGDLS and CDR2 is YYNGEE. The CDR3 has 16 residues. Deletions cut 0 bases from V and 0 bases from J, with 7 bases between. Participants reported their clinical history, and cohort assignment relied on those reports. What was sequenced was PBMCs or T cells enriched from blood (not recorded which). The V gene is TRBV9, the J gene TRBJ2-6; D remains unclear. This receptor was identified in a man aged 35 to 55 who had recovered from COVID-19. The CDR3, as DNA: TGTGCCAGCAGCGTAGGGCGGAGCTCTGGGGCCAACGTCCTGACTTTC. It translates to CASSVGRSSGANVLTF.